The 20 T cell receptor beta chains reported below all come from one sample, sequenced in a study of T cells in Graves' hyperthyroidism and ophthalmopathy. Amplified TCR beta CDR3 regions came from RNA transcripts. The HTBI primer set drove a first-round RT-PCR of the TCR CDR3. TCRdb re-derived calls from the multiplex PCR reads in MiXCR, one entry per CDR3 protein. There are 550,000 to 700,000 distinct CDR3 sequences in the sample; about half occur only once, and about 20% lies in the top ten. The material sequenced was peripheral blood or thyroid tissue (not recorded which). The source is an adult woman with Graves' disease, either hyperthyroidism or ophthalmopathy (not recorded which).

On this clonotype itself: At one end the junction does not follow the germline gene, possibly because of a read error. V usage is TRBV12-3 or TRBV12-4 and J usage is TRBJ2-7, with D hard to call. This CDR3 is 14 amino acids long. CDR3 coding DNA: TGCGCCAGCAGTTTGAGAGAGCGAACCTACGAGCAGTACTTC. Its translation: CASSLRERTYEQYF.

In its sample, this clonotype was seen once. One junction end disagrees with the germline gene, perhaps due to a read error. This rearrangement joins TRBV15 to TRBJ1-4, with a tentative D call TRBD1 (6 bases). The V gene's germline CDR1 is LNHNV and CDR2 YYDKDF (reference sequence). This CDR3 is 15 amino acids long. The CDR3 reads CAASRDQGYGEKLFF. The CDR3 region has the DNA TGTGCCGCCAGCAGAGATCAGGGGTACGGTGAAAAACTGTTTTTT.

As for this clonotype: This clone may be a read error of a much larger clone one base away. Here the CDR3 reads CASRTGEPTCEQYF. The CDR3 coding sequence is TGTGCCAGCAGGACAGGGGAACCGACCTGCGAGCAGTACTTC. The chain employs TRBV2 and TRBJ2-7; 8 bases agree with TRBD1. Germline lookup yields CDR1 SNHLY and CDR2 FYNNEI. This CDR3 comprises 14 residues. With V trimmed by 6 bases and J by 6 bases, 10 bases remained unmatched.

This clonotype was seen more than once but under ten times. The chain carries TRBV25-1 and TRBJ2-7, with a possible D match to TRBD1 (5 bases). Germline V gene lookup returns CDR1 MGHDK and CDR2 SYGVNS. The CDR3 covers 14 residues. The V end lost 8 bases, the J end lost 1 base, and 15 bases lay between the germline ends. In DNA, the CDR3 is TGTGCCAGCGTGGATGACAGTCGATCCTACGAGCAGTACTTC. It encodes CASVDDSRSYEQYF.

This chain joins TRBV6-5 and TRBJ2-7; 9 bases fit TRBD1. The germline CDR1 and CDR2 sequences are MNHEY and SVGAGI. The V and J ends lost 6 bases and 10 bases, in that order; junction bases with no gene match: 10. This CDR3 has 13 residues. Written as DNA, the CDR3 is TGTGCCAGCAGCCAGGGACAGGGTGACGCTCAGTACTTC. It specifies CASSQGQGDAQYF.

The table lists this clonotype with many counts. This chain joins TRBV7-6 and TRBJ1-1, with TRBD1 identical over 7 bases. CDR1 and CDR2 (germline): SGHVS, FNYEAQ. The CDR3 extends over 16 amino acids. Trimming removed 3 bases from V and 0 bases from J; junction bases left unmatched: 7. The CDR3 nucleotides read TGTGCCAGCAGCTTGGGACAGCGAAGCATGAACACTGAAGCTTTCTTT. Translating gives CASSLGQRSMNTEAFF.

Ten or more counts support this clonotype. V usage is TRBV5-6 and J usage is TRBJ2-7, with D perhaps given as TRBD1 or TRBD2 (5 bases each). Germline loops: CDR1 SGHDT, CDR2 YYEEEE. Trimming took 4 bases from V and 0 from J, leaving 11 bases between them. This CDR3 is 14 amino acids long. CDR3 amino acids: CASSSGTSSYEQYF. DNA for the CDR3: TGTGCCAGCAGCAGTGGGACGAGCTCCTACGAGCAGTACTTC.

Many counts were recorded for this clonotype. The chain couples TRBV5-1 to TRBJ2-2, with TRBD2 matching 16 bases. The junction had 7 bases not matched to a gene; V was cut back by 4 bases and J by 1 base. Germline V lookup: CDR1 SGHRS, CDR2 YFSETQ. The CDR3 has 19 residues. The DNA of the CDR3 is TGCGCCAGCAGCACCTCCGGGACTAGCGGGAGGGGGAACACCGGGGAGCTGTTTTTT. It specifies CASSTSGTSGRGNTGELFF.

The chain is built from TRBV24-1 and TRBJ2-7; TRBD2 agrees at 16 bases. The germline gives CDR1 KGHDR, CDR2 SFDVKD. The CDR3 extends over 14 amino acids. CDR3 coding DNA: TGTGCTCACGAAGGGACTAGCGGGAGGGGCGAGCAGTACTTC. Translating it yields CAHEGTSGRGEQYF.

The chain employs TRBV29-1 and TRBJ2-5, with TRBD2 identical over 13 bases. The CDR3 sequence is 16 residues long. Germline V gene lookup returns CDR1 SQVTM and CDR2 ANQGSEA. Trimming took 5 bases from V and 0 from J; bases not matched to a gene: 6. CDR3 sequence reads: CSVPGLAGSYQETQYF. For the CDR3, the DNA is TGCAGCGTTCCGGGACTAGCGGGATCCTACCAAGAGACCCAGTACTTC.

The chain recombines TRBV9 with TRBJ1-2; D is unclear. The germline CDR1 and CDR2 sequences are SGDLS and YYNGEE. The CDR3 spans 13 residues. V gave up 4 bases and J gave up 4 bases, with 11 bases separating them. For the CDR3, the DNA is TGTGCCAGCAGCCCCGGCGGACGCTATGGCTACACCTTC. As protein: CASSPGGRYGYTF.

This clonotype was seen at least ten times. As DNA, the CDR3 is TGTGCCAGCAGCTTAGTACCGGACAGCTTCTATGGCTACACCTTC. As protein: CASSLVPDSFYGYTF. The chain carries TRBV7-6 and TRBJ1-2; a possible D gene is TRBD1 (6 bases). V lost 1 base, J lost 4 bases, and 13 bases lay in between. The CDR3 is made up of 15 amino acids. The germline V gene has CDR1 SGHVS and CDR2 FNYEAQ.

The chain carries TRBV19 and TRBJ2-7, with D possibly being TRBD1 or TRBD2 (6 bases each). CDR3 length: 15 amino acids. Germline lookup yields CDR1 LNHDA and CDR2 SQIVND (reference sequence). V was shortened by 1 base and J by 0 bases, with 10 bases between the two germline ends. CDR3 amino acids: CASSIVGGNSYEQYF. The CDR3 DNA reads TGTGCCAGTAGTATAGTAGGGGGGAACTCCTACGAGCAGTACTTC. The full variable domain, completed using reference TRBV19 and TRBJ2-7, is DGGITQSPKYLFRKEGQNVTLSCEQNLNHDAMYWYRQDPGQGLRLIYYSQIVNDFQKGDIAEGYSVSREKKESFPLTVTSAQKNPTAFYLCASSIVGGNSYEQYFGPGTRLTVT.

CDR3 sequence (DNA): TGTGCCAGCAGCTTTGGACCCGAGGGCACTGAAAAACTGTTTTTT. This encodes CASSFGPEGTEKLFF. The J gene is TRBJ1-4, the V gene TRBV11-2; no clear D. CDR1 is SGHAT and CDR2 is FQNNGV in the germline V gene. This CDR3 contains 15 residues. Trimming shortened V by 3 bases and J by 7 bases, and 15 bases separated the two germline ends.

This chain uses TRBV19 with TRBJ1-3; D is unresolved. Germline V gene data show CDR1 as LNHDA and CDR2 as SQIVND (reference sequence). The V and J ends lost 10 bases and 0 bases respectively, with 10 bases between them. The length of the CDR3 is 13 residues. In DNA, the CDR3 is TGTGCCACTAGAATATCCTCTGGAAACACCATATATTTT. It is translated as CATRISSGNTIYF. Using reference TRBV19 and TRBJ1-3 for the parts outside the CDR3, the full variable domain is DGGITQSPKYLFRKEGQNVTLSCEQNLNHDAMYWYRQDPGQGLRLIYYSQIVNDFQKGDIAEGYSVSREKKESFPLTVTSAQKNPTAFYLCATRISSGNTIYFGEGSWLTVV.

The chain joins TRBV7-8 to TRBJ2-7; TRBD1 aligns across 8 bases. J was trimmed by 6 bases and V by 5 bases; bases with no gene match: 6. Per germline, CDR1 SGHVS and CDR2 FQNEAQ. The CDR3 is 13 amino acids. CDR3 residues: CASSTGQGREQYF. CDR3 bases: TGTGCCAGCAGCACCGGACAGGGCCGCGAGCAGTACTTC.

The J gene is TRBJ1-1, the V gene TRBV28, with D tentatively TRBD1 (5 bases). Trimming removed 7 bases at V and 1 base at J, with 10 bases between. Looked up from germline, CDR1 is MDHEN and CDR2 is SYDVKM. The CDR3 length is 13 residues. CDR3 DNA: TGTGCCAGCATCACTCAGGGGAACACTGAAGCTTTCTTT. Amino acid sequence: CASITQGNTEAFF.

This clonotype was detected only once. The chain couples TRBV7-8 to TRBJ1-5; D possibly corresponds to TRBD1 (5 bases). There are 15 residues in the CDR3. Germline V CDR1 and CDR2: SGHVS, FQNEAQ. Trimming removed 4 bases at V and 0 bases at J, with 10 bases between. CDR3 amino acids: CASSSTGFSNQPQHF. CDR3 sequence (DNA): TGTGCCAGCAGCTCAACAGGTTTTAGCAATCAGCCCCAGCATTTT.

As concerns this clonotype: A junction boundary mismatches the germline segment, possibly from a read error. The DNA for the CDR3 is TGCAGTGCTGGAGACCATGGCTACACCTTC. It specifies CSAGDHGYTF. This chain connects TRBV20-1 to TRBJ1-2; D unresolved. This CDR3 spans 10 amino acids. Germline V gene data show CDR1 as DFQATT and CDR2 as SNEGSKA (reference sequence).

This clonotype was counted at least ten times. The chain uses TRBV29-1 and TRBJ2-7; D not certain. The CDR3 length is 13 residues. Deletions cut 3 bases from V and 7 bases from J, with 16 bases between. The germline V gene has CDR1 SQVTM and CDR2 ANQGSEA. This CDR3 reads CSVERYRQGEQYF. The CDR3 region has the DNA TGCAGCGTTGAGCGCTACCGACAAGGAGAGCAGTACTTC.